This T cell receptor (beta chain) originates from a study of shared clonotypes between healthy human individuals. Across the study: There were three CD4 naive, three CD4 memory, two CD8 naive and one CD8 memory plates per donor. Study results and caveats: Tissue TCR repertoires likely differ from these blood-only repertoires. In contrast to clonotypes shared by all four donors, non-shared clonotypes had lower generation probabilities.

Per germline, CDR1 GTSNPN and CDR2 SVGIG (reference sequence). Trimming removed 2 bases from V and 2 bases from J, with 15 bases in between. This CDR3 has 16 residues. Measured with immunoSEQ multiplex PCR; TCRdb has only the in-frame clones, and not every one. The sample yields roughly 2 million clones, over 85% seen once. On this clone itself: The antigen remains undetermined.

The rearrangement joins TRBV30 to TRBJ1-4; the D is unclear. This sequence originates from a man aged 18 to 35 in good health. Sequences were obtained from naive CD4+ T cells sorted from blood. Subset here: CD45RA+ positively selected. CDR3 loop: CAWSTNFWATNEKLFF. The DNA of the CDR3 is TGTGCCTGGAGTACCAACTTCTGGGCGACTAATGAAAAACTGTTTTTT.